This is a list of T cell receptor beta chains from one sample in a study of T-cell reconstitution after alpha-beta-depleted transplantation in children. TCRdb re-called the PCR reads with MiXCR, one entry per CDR3 protein. The table shows almost 250,000 distinct CDR3 sequences, with 25% occurring only once. The sequencing here drew on PBMCs, taken before TCRalphabeta/CD19-depleted stem cell transplant. Receptor source: a girl between 2 and 10 years old with Fanconi anemia, due to receive a stem cell transplant. Both conserved end residues are part of each CDR3. Fields, in order: V gene, clone size, D gene, J gene, CDR3 DNA, CDR3 protein. A D gene is named only where the DNA matches it firmly. Rows give clone size only sometimes, using once, few, many, or a class for an expanded clone.

V: TRBV6-5
size: -
D: -
J: TRBJ2-7
DNA: TGTGCCAGCAGTTACTCAGTTCCCTCCTACGAGCAGTACTTC
CDR3: CASSYSVPSYEQYF

V: TRBV5-8
size: few
D: TRBD2
J: TRBJ2-1
DNA: TGTGCCAGCAGCCCGGGACTAGCGGGAGGTCATTACAATGAGCAGTTCTTC
CDR3: CASSPGLAGGHYNEQFF

V: TRBV10-2
size: -
D: TRBD1
J: TRBJ2-2
DNA: TGCGCCAGCAACGGGACAGCGGTAGGCGGGGAGCTGTTTTTT
CDR3: CASNGTAVGGELFF

V: TRBV6-6
size: -
D: -
J: TRBJ2-7
DNA: TGTGCCAGCAGCCCTATTCCGGTTTACGAGCAGTACTTC
CDR3: CASSPIPVYEQYF

V: TRBV7-2
size: few
D: -
J: TRBJ2-5
DNA: TGTGCCAGCAGCTTGGTGGCGGGACAAGGAGAGACCCAGTACTTC
CDR3: CASSLVAGQGETQYF

V: TRBV20-1
size: many
D: TRBD2
J: TRBJ2-7
DNA: TGCAGTGCGGGACTAGCGGGAAGCTACGAGCAGTACTTC
CDR3: CSAGLAGSYEQYF

V: TRBV7-2
size: many
D: TRBD2
J: TRBJ2-3
DNA: TGTGCCAGCAGCTTAGCGGCTAAACTAGCGATTTTGCAAGATACGCAGTATTTT
CDR3: CASSLAAKLAILQDTQYF

V: TRBV20-1
size: few
D: -
J: TRBJ2-7
DNA: TGCTGTGCTACTTCGTATGGGACTTCGCCCTACGAGCAGTACTTC
CDR3: CCATSYGTSPYEQYF

V: TRBV15
size: -
D: TRBD2
J: TRBJ2-7
DNA: TGTGCCACCAGCAGTGTACCGGGACTAGGCTACGAGCAGTACTTC
CDR3: CATSSVPGLGYEQYF

V: TRBV10-3
size: many
D: TRBD2
J: TRBJ2-1
DNA: TGTGCCATCAGACCTAGCGGGGAAAGCTCCTACAATGAGCAGTTCTTC
CDR3: CAIRPSGESSYNEQFF

V: TRBV12-5
size: -
D: -
J: TRBJ2-3
DNA: TGTGCTAGTGGTTTGGCCCTCCCCCCGGGACCCAGGCCCGATACGCAGTATTTT
CDR3: CASGLALPPGPRPDTQYF

V: TRBV12-3/TRBV12-4
size: many
D: -
J: TRBJ2-7
DNA: TGTGCCAGCAGTCTTCATCTTGGTGGGACGAACACTTACGAGCAGTACTTC
CDR3: CASSLHLGGTNTYEQYF

V: TRBV28
size: -
D: -
J: TRBJ2-1
DNA: TGTGCCATCGGAACTAGCAGTGGGCTCGGTGAGCAGTTCTTC
CDR3: CAIGTSSGLGEQFF

V: TRBV12-3/TRBV12-4
size: many
D: TRBD1
J: TRBJ2-5
DNA: TGTGCCAGCAGTGGGCAGGGGGCGCGAGAGACCCAGTACTTC
CDR3: CASSGQGARETQYF

V: TRBV4-1
size: many
D: TRBD2
J: TRBJ2-1
DNA: TGCGCCAGCAGCCTAGGACTAGATCCCTGGCAGTTCTTC
CDR3: CASSLGLDPWQFF

V: TRBV6-5
size: few
D: -
J: TRBJ2-1
DNA: TGTGCCAGCAGTTATTTTGGGGGAGCGGCCTCCTACAATGAGCAGTTCTTC
CDR3: CASSYFGGAASYNEQFF